The 7 T cell receptor beta chains below all came from one sample that was sequenced in a study of tumor-infiltrating lymphocytes in oesophageal squamous cell carcinoma. TCRdb redid the calling of the PCR reads with MiXCR, one entry per CDR3 protein. The sample holds some 22,000 distinct CDR3 sequences, under 45% seen once. The sequencing input was esophageal tumor tissue. These receptors were obtained from a male donor with esophageal squamous cell carcinoma.

As concerns this clonotype: The DNA is omitted, as the CDR3 cannot be located on it reliably, and the CDR3 follows TCRdb's listing. The CDR3 region is CARSFRQALWLHLRF. V usage is TRBV5-3 and J usage is TRBJ2-6; TRBD1, the table's D call, was not compared with the DNA. TRBV5-3 is an open reading frame, and its role is uncertain. Ends included, the CDR3 has 15 residues.

The genes are TRBV9 and TRBJ2-7; 13 bases fit TRBD2. Gene TRBJ2-5 matches the end of the DNA better, so the J call may be wrong. CDR1 is SGDLS, CDR2 YYNGEE, per germline. This CDR3 spans 16 amino acids. Written as DNA, the CDR3 is TGTGCCAGCAGCGCTTCCGGGACTAGCGGGACGGAGACCCAGTACTTC. Encoded protein: CASSASGTSGTETQYF.

A few counts support this clonotype. The chain employs TRBV11-2 and TRBJ2-7; unclear D gene. This CDR3 has 14 amino acids. Germline values: CDR1 SGHAT, CDR2 FQNNGV. V was cut by 2 bases and J by 0 bases, with 8 bases left in between. The CDR3 coding sequence is TGTGCCAGCAGCTTAAGTGCTTACTCCTACGAGCAGTACTTC. Its translation: CASSLSAYSYEQYF.

This rearrangement joins TRBV29-1 to TRBJ2-5; possibly TRBD1 for D (5 bases). Germline V gives CDR1 SQVTM, CDR2 ANQGSEA. Trimming removed 5 bases at V and 5 bases at J, with 12 bases between. The length of the CDR3 is 12 residues. In nucleotides, the CDR3 is TGCAGCGTTTGGGGCCTGGGGGAGACCCAGTACTTC. Translating gives CSVWGLGETQYF.

Relative to its sample, this clonotype is medium-sized (0.01 to 0.1%). The rearrangement joins TRBV7-2 to TRBJ2-1; 7 bases are a match to TRBD1. The germline V gene has CDR1 SGHTA and CDR2 FQGNSA. CDR3 length equals 14 residues. V dropped 7 bases and J dropped 1; count of bases not matched to a gene: 4. The CDR3 bases are TGTGCCAGCACCCCGGGACAGTCCTACAATGAGCAGTTCTTC. Its protein product is CASTPGQSYNEQFF.

About this clonotype: It may be a read error: a sequence one base away is much more abundant. The rearrangement uses TRBV5-3 and TRBJ2-4; 10 bases agree with TRBD2. The DNA end is more similar to TRBJ2-1, so the J call may be wrong. TRBV5-3 is known as an ORF, though its function is uncertain. CDR3 length: 15 residues. The CDR3 DNA is TGTGCCAGCAGCTGTAGCGGGAGGACCTACAATGAGCAGTTCTTC. As protein: CASSCSGRTYNEQFF.

The genes are TRBV5-1 and TRBJ2-3; the match to TRBD1 covers 9 bases. Germline V CDR1 and CDR2: SGHRS, YFSETQ. V lost 2 bases, J lost 3 bases, and 7 bases stayed unmatched. The CDR3 consists of 16 residues. CDR3: CASSFSGDRVTDTQYF. DNA of the CDR3: TGCGCCAGCAGCTTCTCCGGGGACAGGGTTACAGATACGCAGTATTTT.